This is a list of T cell receptor beta chains from one sample in a study of blood T cell repertoires in COVID-19. The repertoire was sequenced with immunoSEQ multiplex PCR; TCRdb's copy has only in-frame clones and lacks some. The profile shows some 400,000 clones, approximately 93% of them singletons. Sequenced input: PBMCs or T cells enriched from blood (not recorded which). These receptors were collected from a woman in her thirties or forties who had been exposed to COVID-19. Both conserved end residues are part of each CDR3. A D gene is named only where the DNA matches it firmly. For some rows the clone size is stated as once, few or many, or as a class when expanded; others skip it.

D: NA; J: TRBJ1-2; size: once; V: TRBV2; DNA: TGTGCCAGCAGTGAGACTGACCCTGGGAACTATGGCTACACCTTC; CDR3: CASSETDPGNYGYTF
D: TRBD2; J: TRBJ2-1; size: NA; V: TRBV3-1/TRBV3-2; DNA: TGTGCCAGCAGCCCAACTAGCGGGGTTAACAATGAGCAGTTCTTC; CDR3: CASSPTSGVNNEQFF
D: NA; J: TRBJ1-1; size: NA; V: TRBV6-5; DNA: TGTGCCAGCAGTTACAGGGGAAAGAACACTGAAGCTTTCTTT; CDR3: CASSYRGKNTEAFF
D: NA; J: TRBJ1-1; size: NA; V: TRBV29-1; DNA: TGCAGCGTTGAAGACGGACAGCCGAACACTGAAGCTTTCTTT; CDR3: CSVEDGQPNTEAFF
D: TRBD1; J: TRBJ2-5; size: NA; V: TRBV7-3; DNA: TGTGCCAGCAGCCTAGGACAGGGCAAACCCGAACAAGAGACCCAGTACTTC; CDR3: CASSLGQGKPEQETQYF
D: NA; J: TRBJ2-2; size: NA; V: TRBV6-1; DNA: TGTGCCAGCAGTGAATTTGGAGTATCCCCCACCGGGGAGCTGTTTTTT; CDR3: CASSEFGVSPTGELFF
D: NA; J: TRBJ1-3; size: NA; V: TRBV7-2; DNA: TGTGCCAGCAGCTTAGACGGGAGCTCTGGAAACACCATATATTTT; CDR3: CASSLDGSSGNTIYF
D: NA; J: TRBJ2-5; size: few; V: TRBV15; DNA: TGTGCCACCAGCACGGGGACTCACTTTCAAGAGACCCAGTACTTC; CDR3: CATSTGTHFQETQYF
D: TRBD1; J: TRBJ1-2; size: NA; V: TRBV19; DNA: TGTGCCAGTAGTCCTCCGTGGACAGGCCCCTATGGCTACACCTTC; CDR3: CASSPPWTGPYGYTF
D: NA; J: TRBJ2-1; size: NA; V: TRBV12-3/TRBV12-4; DNA: TGTGCCAGCAGTTTTCGGGGGGCTTATGAGCAGTTCTTC; CDR3: CASSFRGAYEQFF
D: NA; J: TRBJ1-1; size: NA; V: TRBV10-3; DNA: TGTGCCATCAGGGCCGAGGGCCGCACTGAAGCTTTCTTT; CDR3: CAIRAEGRTEAFF
D: TRBD1; J: TRBJ1-2; size: NA; V: TRBV30; DNA: TGTGCCTGTCGTGGGACAGGTAATAGGGGCTACACCTTC; CDR3: CACRGTGNRGYTF
D: TRBD1; J: TRBJ1-1; size: NA; V: TRBV19; DNA: TGTGCCAGTAGTAAACCGACAGGGGTAGAAACTGAAGCTTTCTTT; CDR3: CASSKPTGVETEAFF
D: NA; J: TRBJ1-3; size: NA; V: TRBV10-1; DNA: TGCGCCAGCTCCTCGTCTTCGGGAAACACCATATATTTT; CDR3: CASSSSSGNTIYF
D: NA; J: TRBJ2-5; size: NA; V: TRBV25-1; DNA: TGTGCCAGCAGGGGGCAGTTACAAGAGACCCAGTACTTC; CDR3: CASRGQLQETQYF
D: NA; J: TRBJ1-2; size: NA; V: TRBV19; DNA: TGTGCCAGTAGTACCCTTCCCTTCGGCAGGGAGGGGAACTATGGCTACACCTTC; CDR3: CASSTLPFGREGNYGYTF
D: NA; J: TRBJ1-1; size: NA; V: TRBV11-2; DNA: TGTGCCAGCAGCGTGGGAGGGCCGAACACTGAAGCTTTCTTT; CDR3: CASSVGGPNTEAFF
D: TRBD1; J: TRBJ1-1; size: NA; V: TRBV6-5; DNA: TGTGCCACCTGGGACAGGGGTGGTACTGAAGCTTTCTTT; CDR3: CATWDRGGTEAFF
D: TRBD1; J: TRBJ1-4; size: NA; V: TRBV28; DNA: TGTGCCAGCAGCTCCGGGACAGTCCACGAAAAACTGTTTTTT; CDR3: CASSSGTVHEKLFF
D: NA; J: TRBJ1-1; size: NA; V: TRBV2; DNA: TGTGCCAGCAGGGGGAGCTATGAAGCTTTCTTT; CDR3: CASRGSYEAFF
D: TRBD1; J: TRBJ2-7; size: NA; V: TRBV9; DNA: TGTGCCAGCAGCGTAAATCCTGGACAGGGGAACGAGCAGTACTTC; CDR3: CASSVNPGQGNEQYF
D: NA; J: TRBJ2-3; size: NA; V: TRBV30; DNA: TGTGCCTGGAGTCCCCAACTAAGAACTAGCACAGATACGCAGTATTTT; CDR3: CAWSPQLRTSTDTQYF
D: NA; J: TRBJ1-2; size: NA; V: TRBV30; DNA: TGTGCCTCTAAAACCGGGCAGGGCATACTCTATGGCTACACCTTC; CDR3: CASKTGQGILYGYTF
D: NA; J: TRBJ1-3; size: NA; V: TRBV13; DNA: TGTGCCAGCAGCTTAGACGGACAGTCTGGAAACACCATATATTTT; CDR3: CASSLDGQSGNTIYF
D: TRBD2; J: TRBJ2-1; size: NA; V: TRBV11-3; DNA: TGTGCCAGCAGCCCCCGATCACTAGCGGCCAATAATGAGCAGTTCTTC; CDR3: CASSPRSLAANNEQFF
D: TRBD2; J: TRBJ2-1; size: few; V: TRBV4-3; DNA: TGCGCCAGCAGCCTGGGGACTAGCGGGTCCTACAATGAGCAGTTCTTC; CDR3: CASSLGTSGSYNEQFF
D: TRBD1; J: TRBJ1-1; size: NA; V: TRBV12-3/TRBV12-4; DNA: TGTGCCAGCAGACGGACAGGGTACACTGAAGCTTTCTTT; CDR3: CASRRTGYTEAFF
D: TRBD1; J: TRBJ1-2; size: NA; V: TRBV7-2; DNA: TGTGCCAGCAGCTCCCAGGGGACAGGGGGCCTCTATGGCTACACCTTC; CDR3: CASSSQGTGGLYGYTF
D: NA; J: TRBJ1-4; size: NA; V: TRBV7-9; DNA: TGTGCCAGCAGCGCCACAGGGTTCAATGAAAAACTGTTTTTT; CDR3: CASSATGFNEKLFF
D: TRBD1; J: TRBJ2-1; size: NA; V: TRBV18; DNA: TGTGCCAGCTCGAGCGCTCAGGGGGAAAGGGGTGAGCAGTTCTTC; CDR3: CASSSAQGERGEQFF
D: NA; J: TRBJ2-3; size: NA; V: TRBV4-3; DNA: TGCGCCAGCAGCCGTAGGGCGGGGGCCCCCACAGATACGCAGTATTTT; CDR3: CASSRRAGAPTDTQYF
D: NA; J: TRBJ2-3; size: few; V: TRBV6-4; DNA: TGTGCCAGCAGTGCCGGGACAGATACGCAGTATTTT; CDR3: CASSAGTDTQYF
D: NA; J: TRBJ2-1; size: NA; V: TRBV2; DNA: TGTGCCAGCAGTGAGGAGACGGGGAGCTCCTACAATGAGCAGTTCTTC; CDR3: CASSEETGSSYNEQFF
D: NA; J: TRBJ2-3; size: NA; V: TRBV12-3/TRBV12-4; DNA: TGTGCCAGCTGCCGGGGGGCCACAGATACGCAGTATTTT; CDR3: CASCRGATDTQYF
D: TRBD1; J: TRBJ1-4; size: few; V: TRBV2; DNA: TGTGCCAGCGAGGGACAGGGGGCGACGACTAATGAAAAACTGTTTTTT; CDR3: CASEGQGATTNEKLFF
D: TRBD2; J: TRBJ2-7; size: once; V: TRBV28; DNA: TGTGCCAGCAGCCCTCACGGACTAGCGGGGGGGTGGTACGAGCAGTACTTC; CDR3: CASSPHGLAGGWYEQYF
D: NA; J: TRBJ1-4; size: NA; V: TRBV7-9; DNA: TGTGCCAGCAGCTTAGCGCACGGGGGGGAAAAACTGTTTTTT; CDR3: CASSLAHGGEKLFF
D: NA; J: TRBJ2-7; size: NA; V: TRBV5-1; DNA: TGCGCCAGCAGCCACCTGGGCACTAGCTACGAGCAGTACTTC; CDR3: CASSHLGTSYEQYF
D: TRBD1; J: TRBJ1-6; size: NA; V: TRBV19; DNA: TGTGCCAGTAGTAACAGGGGGAGAAATTCACCCCTCCACTTT; CDR3: CASSNRGRNSPLHF
D: NA; J: TRBJ2-1; size: once; V: TRBV19; DNA: TGTGCCAGTAGTATAAATCGAATGGGGCATGAGCAGTTCTTC; CDR3: CASSINRMGHEQFF
D: NA; J: TRBJ1-2; size: NA; V: TRBV7-9; DNA: TGTGCCAGCAGCCTAAAGGTGGGCAGCAACTATGGCTACACCTTC; CDR3: CASSLKVGSNYGYTF
D: NA; J: TRBJ2-2; size: NA; V: TRBV7-6; DNA: TGTGCCAGCACTGCACAGAGCCCGGCCGGGGAGCTGTTTTTT; CDR3: CASTAQSPAGELFF
D: NA; J: TRBJ1-2; size: NA; V: TRBV30; DNA: TGTGCCTGGATGCTTGCCGGCTATGGCTACACCTTC; CDR3: CAWMLAGYGYTF
D: TRBD1; J: TRBJ1-2; size: NA; V: TRBV7-3; DNA: TGTGCCAGCAGCTCGGGACAGCCTAACTATGGCTACACCTTC; CDR3: CASSSGQPNYGYTF
D: TRBD1; J: TRBJ1-4; size: NA; V: TRBV10-3; DNA: TGTGCCATCAGCCAGGGGGTAAGGGAAAAACTGTTTTTT; CDR3: CAISQGVREKLFF
D: NA; J: TRBJ1-2; size: NA; V: TRBV9; DNA: TGTGCCAGCAGCGTAGTGGCGGGGGCCAATGGCTACACCTTC; CDR3: CASSVVAGANGYTF
D: NA; J: TRBJ1-3; size: NA; V: TRBV11-2; DNA: TGTGCCAGCAGCTCAGCAGGGGCCTCTGGAAACACCATATATTTT; CDR3: CASSSAGASGNTIYF
D: NA; J: TRBJ2-1; size: NA; V: TRBV20-1; DNA: TGCAGTGCTAGTCAGGGGCGGAATGAGCAGTTCTTC; CDR3: CSASQGRNEQFF
D: NA; J: TRBJ1-5; size: NA; V: TRBV5-6; DNA: TGTGCCAGCAGCTTCGGTCAGGGGATGAGCAATCAGCCCCAGCATTTT; CDR3: CASSFGQGMSNQPQHF
D: TRBD1; J: TRBJ2-7; size: NA; V: TRBV6-2/TRBV6-3; DNA: TGTGCCAGCAGTTACCCAGGGGGATCCTACGAGCAGTACTTC; CDR3: CASSYPGGSYEQYF
D: NA; J: TRBJ2-7; size: once; V: TRBV4-3; DNA: TGCGCCAGCAGCCAAGATTCTTCGCGTAGCTACGAGCAGTACTTC; CDR3: CASSQDSSRSYEQYF
D: NA; J: TRBJ2-7; size: NA; V: TRBV4-3; DNA: TGCGCCAGCAGCCAAGATGTAAGCGACGAGCAGTACTTC; CDR3: CASSQDVSDEQYF
D: NA; J: TRBJ2-7; size: NA; V: TRBV4-1; DNA: TGCGCCAGCAGCCAAGAGGGGGGGCCGGGAGGCGAGCAGTACTTC; CDR3: CASSQEGGPGGEQYF
D: TRBD1; J: TRBJ1-1; size: NA; V: TRBV30; DNA: TGTGCCTGGACGCAGGGGGGCCCGAATACGGCTTTCTTT; CDR3: CAWTQGGPNTAFF
D: TRBD1; J: TRBJ2-7; size: NA; V: TRBV6-2/TRBV6-3; DNA: TGTGCCAGCAGTCTACCGGGACAGGGTTCCTACGAGCAGTACTTC; CDR3: CASSLPGQGSYEQYF
D: NA; J: TRBJ2-1; size: NA; V: TRBV19; DNA: TGTGCCAGTAGGGGCTCCCTTGGGTACAATGAGCAGTTCTTC; CDR3: CASRGSLGYNEQFF